This paragraph covers one TCR beta chain sequence. What it recognizes is unknown. The unexposed donors gave CD4+ T cells in about 2011-2019, prior to COVID-19. Isolation of CD4+ T cells took place after approximately 10 days in culture. Cells permitting, SARS-CoV-2 S/N and four cold-coronavirus spikes were tested on unexposed-donor CD4+ T cells. Method: immunoSEQ multiplex PCR; TCRdb's copy keeps in-frame clones and lacks some. Of under 25,000 clones in the sample, roughly 77% were seen once. These data belong to a study of CD4 T cells in relation to SARS-CoV-2 and coronaviruses. Across the study: No peptide or an HIV-1 Nef peptide pool served as negative control. General study points: Pre-pandemic and post-infection samples never came from the same donor.

The CDR3 totals 14 residues. V was pared by 4 bases and J by 7 bases, with 3 bases of the junction left unmatched. The germline CDR1 and CDR2 sequences are SGHRS and YFSETQ. The V gene is TRBV5-1, the J gene TRBJ1-6; 9 bases fit TRBD1. The source material was CD4+ T cells from PBMCs, cultured in vitro. The origin of this receptor is a human donor in good health. CDR3 residues: CASSPGTGNSPLHF. For the CDR3, the DNA is TGCGCCAGCAGCCCCGGGACAGGGAATTCACCCCTCCACTTT. The full variable domain, in which reference TRBV5-1 and TRBJ1-6 provide the parts outside the CDR3, is KAGVTQTPRYLIKTRGQQVTLSCSPISGHRSVSWYQQTPGQGLQFLFEYFSETQRNKGNFPGRFSGRQFSNSRSEMNVSTLELGDSALYLCASSPGTGNSPLHFGNGTRLTVT.